Shown below are 7 T cell receptor beta chains from a single sample sequenced in a study of T cells after yellow fever vaccination. TCRdb reprocessed the 5' RACE reads with MiXCR, giving one entry per CDR3 protein. The table includes some 560,000 distinct CDR3 sequences, about a sixth detected once. The input for sequencing was PBMCs, taken 5 days after the first yellow fever vaccination. These receptors were taken from a man aged 18 to 30 who received the YFV17D yellow fever vaccine.

This clonotype occurred a few times. CDR3 sequence reads: CASSIGAGGDTEAFF. CDR3 DNA sequence: TGTGCCAGCAGCATAGGGGCGGGTGGGGACACTGAAGCTTTCTTT. V and J are TRBV9 and TRBJ1-1; the D gene is possibly TRBD1 (5 bases). The CDR3 runs 15 residues. The germline gives CDR1 SGDLS, CDR2 YYNGEE. Trimming pared 4 bases from V and 3 bases from J, leaving 16 bases between.

This chain joins TRBV20-1 and TRBJ1-5; D remains ambiguous. The length of the CDR3 is 14 residues. The germline V gene has CDR1 DFQATT and CDR2 SNEGSKA (reference sequence). Trimming stripped 2 bases from V and 11 bases from J, with 19 bases between. DNA of the CDR3: TGCAGTGCTAGATCCGGCGCCGTTATTCCAGCCCAGCATTTT. Translated, it gives CSARSGAVIPAQHF.

This chain joins TRBV6-5 and TRBJ2-7; maybe TRBD1 (6 bases). This CDR3 is 14 amino acids long. Germline CDR1 MNHEY, CDR2 SVGAGI. The germline V and J ends were trimmed by 1 base and 0 bases, with 7 bases remaining between them. This chain's CDR3 is CASSYWDNSYEQYF. The CDR3 DNA sequence: TGTGCCAGCAGTTACTGGGACAACTCCTACGAGCAGTACTTC.

The sample holds a few counts of this clonotype. The chain uses TRBV18 and TRBJ1-5; D not resolved. Trimming took 5 bases from V and 5 from J, leaving 10 bases between them. Germline CDR1 and CDR2: KGHSH and LQKENI. The CDR3 contains 13 residues. CDR3: CASSETADQPQHF. In DNA form, the CDR3 reads TGTGCCAGCTCAGAGACGGCAGATCAGCCCCAGCATTTT.

The V and J genes are TRBV5-6 and TRBJ2-5; TRBD1 matches 9 bases. Germline assignment: CDR1 SGHDT and CDR2 YYEEEE. V lost 4 bases to trimming and J lost 4 bases; unmatched junction nucleotides: 5. This CDR3 is 14 amino acids long. The CDR3 nucleotides are TGTGCCAGCAGCAGGACAGGGGTAGGAGAGACCCAGTACTTC. Translation: CASSRTGVGETQYF.

The rearrangement uses TRBV28 and TRBJ1-6, with no clear D. This CDR3 spans 14 amino acids. Deletions cut 6 bases from V and 10 bases from J, with 16 bases between. CDR1 and CDR2 (germline): MDHEN, SYDVKM. Written as DNA, the CDR3 is TGTGCCAGCAGATCTATGTCGATGAGGTCACCCCTCCACTTT. This codes for CASRSMSMRSPLHF.

The rearrangement links TRBV12-3 or TRBV12-4 to TRBJ1-2, with D possibly matching TRBD1 (5 bases). V lost 7 bases and J lost 0, with 9 bases in between. There are 13 residues in the CDR3. The CDR3 bases are TGTGCCAGCACCCCGACAGCTAACTATGGCTACACCTTC. As protein: CASTPTANYGYTF.